These 23 T cell receptor beta chains originate from one sample sequenced in a study of blood T cells in healthy people across ages. For the second PCR, which ran for roughly 7 to 11 cycles, a sample-barcoded 5' primer and a J-beta primer mix were used. Via MiXCR, TCRdb re-called the 5' RACE reads, giving one row per CDR3 protein. The table records about 640,000 distinct CDR3 sequences, approximately 30% of them present only once. Material: blood. The receptors originated from a woman of 80 years or more in good health.

This clonotype appeared many times. This sequence joins TRBV12-3 or TRBV12-4 and TRBJ1-2; D gene uncertain. V was shortened by 1 base and J by 4 bases, with 10 bases between the two germline ends. CDR3 length: 14 residues. CDR3 nucleotides: TGTGCCAGCAGTTTAGATCGGGTCGTCTATGGCTACACCTTC. Amino acid sequence: CASSLDRVVYGYTF.

This clonotype has ten or more counts. The rearrangement uses TRBV19 and TRBJ2-7; a possible D gene is TRBD1 (5 bases). The germline CDR1 and CDR2 sequences are LNHDA and SQIVND (reference sequence). This CDR3 has 14 amino acids. Trimming left V 4 bases short and J 2 bases short, with 12 bases between. CDR3 DNA sequence: TGTGCCAGTAGTACGGACACCAACCCCTACGAGCAGTACTTC. Translation gives CASSTDTNPYEQYF.

There are many counts of this clonotype. This chain joins TRBV4-2 and TRBJ1-1, with D unresolved. The V gene lost 1 base and the J gene lost 1 base, with 7 bases spanning the gap. Germline V gene data show CDR1 as LGHNA and CDR2 as YNFKEQ. The CDR3 length is 14 residues. Here the CDR3 reads CASSQGRTNTEAFF. The CDR3 DNA sequence: TGTGCCAGCAGCCAAGGGCGTACGAACACTGAAGCTTTCTTT.

A note on this clonotype: Mismatch with germline at one junction end may stem from a read error. V is TRBV25-1 and J is TRBJ2-7; 7 bases are a match to TRBD1. The CDR3 has 13 residues. Germline CDR1 is MGHDK and CDR2 is SYGVNS. The CDR3 spells CASRGTGSYERYF. The CDR3 bases are TGTGCTAGCAGGGGGACGGGATCCTACGAGCGGTACTTC.

This clonotype has at least ten counts. The genes are TRBV29-1 and TRBJ2-5; 13 bases map to TRBD2. CDR1 is SQVTM, CDR2 ANQGSEA, per germline. V gave up 3 bases and J gave up 1 base; unmatched junction bases: 5. This CDR3 contains 16 residues. For the CDR3, the DNA is TGCAGCGTTGATACTAGCGGGGGGGCCGGCCAAGAGACCCAGTACTTC. As protein: CSVDTSGGAGQETQYF.

This clonotype was detected a few times. The chain employs TRBV5-6 and TRBJ2-3; TRBD1 matches 12 bases. The CDR3 is 15 amino acids. V dropped 4 bases and J dropped 4; count of bases not matched to a gene: 4. Germline-derived CDR1 and CDR2 are SGHDT and YYEEEE. The CDR3 sequence is CASSRDRGRPDTQYF. The CDR3 DNA reads TGTGCCAGCAGCCGGGACAGGGGGCGGCCAGATACGCAGTATTTT.

With regard to this clonotype: This could be a read error, since a much larger clone is one nucleotide away. This chain links TRBV28 with TRBJ1-2, with 10 bases aligning to TRBD1. Looked up from germline, CDR1 is MDHEN and CDR2 is SYDVKM. With 8 bases clipped from V and 4 bases from J, the junction kept 7 bases outside the gene matches. This CDR3 region has 14 residues. CDR3 DNA: TGTGCCAGCGTGGACAGGGGGGGAAGCTATGGCTACACCTTC. Translated, it gives CASVDRGGSYGYTF.

Remarks on this clonotype: One end of the junction does not line up with germline, which may come from a read error. J is TRBJ2-1 and V is TRBV5-1; D unresolved. This CDR3 comprises 16 residues. Germline CDR1 SGHRS, CDR2 YFSETQ. The CDR3 DNA sequence: TGCGCCAGCAGCTTGGGGGTCGCCAGCTCCTGCAATGAGCAGTTCTTC. Encoded protein: CASSLGVASSCNEQFF.

This clonotype was counted ten times or more. J is TRBJ1-2 and V is TRBV5-1, with a weak D call TRBD1 (5 bases). V was shortened by 4 bases and J by 0 bases, with 19 bases between the two germline ends. The CDR3 is 17 amino acids. CDR1 is SGHRS, CDR2 YFSETQ, per germline. CDR3 nucleotides: TGCGCCAGCAGCACCAAAGGGGAGACCCCTTCTAACTATGGCTACACCTTC. Amino acid sequence: CASSTKGETPSNYGYTF. The whole variable domain, filled in from reference TRBV5-1 and TRBJ1-2, reads KAGVTQTPRYLIKTRGQQVTLSCSPISGHRSVSWYQQTPGQGLQFLFEYFSETQRNKGNFPGRFSGRQFSNSRSEMNVSTLELGDSALYLCASSTKGETPSNYGYTFGSGTRLTVV.

Details on this clonotype: This may come from a read error, since a much larger clone is one base off. The rearrangement joins TRBV11-2 to TRBJ2-1, with 10 bases identical to TRBD2. The CDR3 spans 15 residues. The germline V gene encodes CDR1 SGHAT and CDR2 FQNNGV. CDR3 nucleotides: TGTGCCAACAGCTTTTCTAGCGGGGGTCACAATGAGCAGTTCTTC. Residues: CANSFSSGGHNEQFF.

This clonotype was found many times. The gene calls are TRBV5-1 and TRBJ1-6, with 8 bases aligning to TRBD1. From germline, CDR1 is SGHRS and CDR2 YFSETQ. V lost 4 bases, J lost 7 bases, and 10 bases stayed unmatched. This CDR3 spans 16 amino acids. The CDR3 region is CASSRGNQGANSPLHF. The CDR3 DNA reads TGCGCCAGCAGCCGAGGGAATCAGGGGGCAAATTCACCCCTCCACTTT.

In its sample, this clonotype was seen many times. The chain has TRBV29-1 and TRBJ1-2, with D uncertain. CDR3 size: 11 residues. Trimming took 6 bases from V and 6 from J, leaving 11 bases between them. Germline V gene data show CDR1 as SQVTM and CDR2 as ANQGSEA. This chain's CDR3 is CSVGEGDGYTF. DNA of the CDR3: TGCAGCGTCGGGGAGGGTGATGGCTACACCTTC.

Comment on this clonotype: With only one base between it and a far larger clone, this is likely a read error. The V and J genes are TRBV5-5 and TRBJ1-2; D is undetermined. In germline, CDR1 is SGHKS, CDR2 YYEKEE (reference sequence). The CDR3 is 14 residues long. The CDR3 is CAGSLEGTNYGYTF. The CDR3 DNA is TGTGCCGGCAGCTTGGAAGGGACTAACTATGGCTACACCTTC.

The chain couples TRBV20-1 to TRBJ2-5; TRBD2 matches 9 bases. The J call may be wrong; the DNA end is better matched by TRBJ2-7. CDR1 and CDR2 from the germline V gene are DFQATT and SNEGSKA (reference sequence). The CDR3 totals 13 residues. CDR3 sequence (DNA): TGCAGTGCTAGATCTAGCGGGACCCCCGAGCAGTACTTC. It translates to CSARSSGTPEQYF.

On this clonotype: One junction end does not reproduce the germline sequence, and a read error may be involved. This rearrangement joins TRBV7-2 to TRBJ2-1, with D maybe TRBD2 (7 bases). This CDR3 is built from 15 residues. Germline lookup yields CDR1 SGHTA and CDR2 FQGNSA. CDR3 amino acids: CASSFRGGAGETQFF. The CDR3 DNA sequence: TGTGCTAGCAGCTTCCGTGGGGGGGCCGGAGAGACCCAGTTCTTC.

Turning to this clonotype: Since a much larger clone is just one base distant, this may be a read error. This chain joins TRBV20-1 and TRBJ2-5; D gene ambiguous. Trimming left V 4 bases short and J 11 bases short, with 26 bases between. CDR1 DFQATT and CDR2 SNEGSKA come from the germline V gene (reference sequence). The CDR3 loop spans 15 amino acids. The CDR3 reads CSATSWGIGNNEQYF. CDR3 nucleotide sequence: TGCAGTGCTACCAGCTGGGGAATAGGAAACAATGAGCAGTACTTC.

This clonotype was recorded many times. The chain carries TRBV6-6 and TRBJ1-5; D unresolved. Trimming took 8 bases from V and 1 from J, leaving 15 bases between them. The CDR3 is 15 residues long. Germline CDR1 is MNHNY and CDR2 is SVGAGI (reference sequence). CDR3 bases: TGTGCCAGCGGACCCGGGCCAAGGAGCAATCAGCCCCAGCATTTT. Protein product: CASGPGPRSNQPQHF.

This clonotype came up many times. V gene TRBV15 combines with J gene TRBJ2-7; D gene uncertain. V gave up 0 bases and J gave up 6 bases, with 6 bases separating them. The CDR3 extends over 12 amino acids. Germline V gives CDR1 LNHNV, CDR2 YYDKDF (reference sequence). CDR3 sequence (DNA): TGTGCCACCAGCAGAGATCGGAGCGAGCAGTACTTC. Residues: CATSRDRSEQYF.

This clonotype was found once. The rearrangement links TRBV7-9 to TRBJ2-7; a weak D match, TRBD2 (5 bases). This CDR3 has 15 residues. Germline CDR1 is SEHNR and CDR2 is FQNEAQ (reference sequence). V was pared by 1 base and J by 4 bases, with 14 bases between. DNA for the CDR3: TGTGCCAGCAGCTTAGGTAGTGGGAGCAATTACGAGCAGTACTTC. This sequence encodes CASSLGSGSNYEQYF.

The rearrangement joins TRBV7-2 to TRBJ2-4; D is unresolved. The J call is doubtful: the DNA matches TRBJ2-7 better. CDR1 is SGHTA and CDR2 is FQGNSA in the germline V gene. The CDR3 loop spans 14 amino acids. The CDR3, as DNA: TGTGCCAGCGGCTCCTCCCCGGCAGTGCGCGAGCAGTACTTC. Protein: CASGSSPAVREQYF.

About this clonotype itself: The junction and the germline gene differ at one end; a read error may be behind it. V gene TRBV19 combines with J gene TRBJ2-2; D is possibly TRBD2 (5 bases). Per germline, CDR1 LNHDA and CDR2 SQIVND (reference sequence). The CDR3 spans 15 residues. The CDR3 is CASSTAGRNTGERFF. The DNA of the CDR3 is TGTGCCAGTAGTACCGCCGGACGGAACACCGGGGAGCGGTTTTTT.

This clonotype came up many times. The CDR3 nucleotides are TGTGCCAGCACCCTTCAATCTCGGCTCTCTGGGGCCAACGTCCTGACTTTC. Protein sequence: CASTLQSRLSGANVLTF. The gene calls are TRBV7-2 and TRBJ2-6; D is unresolved. V lost 7 bases, J lost 0 bases, and 16 bases lay in between. The CDR3 has 17 amino acids. The V gene's germline CDR1 is SGHTA and CDR2 FQGNSA. The whole variable domain, filled in from reference TRBV7-2 and TRBJ2-6, reads GAGVSQSPSNKVTEKGKDVELRCDPISGHTALYWYRQSLGQGLEFLIYFQGNSAPDKSGLPSDRFSAERTGGSVSTLTIQRTQQEDSAVYLCASTLQSRLSGANVLTFGAGSRLTVL.

In this sample, this clonotype turned up a few times. This could be a read error, since a much larger clone is one nucleotide away. The chain links TRBV20-1 to TRBJ2-5; D unclear. V was cut by 0 bases and J by 4 bases, with 9 bases left in between. This CDR3 has 13 residues. Germline V gene sequence: CDR1 DFQATT, CDR2 SNEGSKA (reference sequence). CDR3 nucleotides: TGCAGTGCTAGAGACCCGATACGAGAGACCCAGTACTTC. This encodes CSARDPIRETQYF.